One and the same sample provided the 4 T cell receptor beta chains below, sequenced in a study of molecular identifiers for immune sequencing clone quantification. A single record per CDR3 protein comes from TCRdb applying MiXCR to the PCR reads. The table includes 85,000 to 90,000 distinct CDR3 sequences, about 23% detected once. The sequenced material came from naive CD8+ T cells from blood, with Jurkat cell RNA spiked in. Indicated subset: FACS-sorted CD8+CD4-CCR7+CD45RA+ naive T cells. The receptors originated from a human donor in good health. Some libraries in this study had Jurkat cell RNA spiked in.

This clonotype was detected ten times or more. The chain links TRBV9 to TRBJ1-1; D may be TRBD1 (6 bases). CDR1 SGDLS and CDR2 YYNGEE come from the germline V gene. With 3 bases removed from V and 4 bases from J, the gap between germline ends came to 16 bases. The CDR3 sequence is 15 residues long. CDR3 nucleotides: TGTGCCAGCAGCGCAGGGGACCGGATGGGCACTGAAGCTTTCTTT. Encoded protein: CASSAGDRMGTEAFF.

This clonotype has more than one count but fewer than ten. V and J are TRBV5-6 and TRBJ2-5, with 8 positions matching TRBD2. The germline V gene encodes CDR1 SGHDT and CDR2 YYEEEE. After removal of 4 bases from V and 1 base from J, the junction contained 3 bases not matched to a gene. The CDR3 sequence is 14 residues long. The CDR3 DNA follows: TGTGCCAGCAGCACGGGGGGGACCCAAGAGACCCAGTACTTC. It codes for CASSTGGTQETQYF.

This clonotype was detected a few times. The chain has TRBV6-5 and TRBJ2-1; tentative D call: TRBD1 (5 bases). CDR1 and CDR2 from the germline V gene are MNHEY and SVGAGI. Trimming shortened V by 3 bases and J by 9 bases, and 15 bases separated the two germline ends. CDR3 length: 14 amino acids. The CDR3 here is CASSYGQGLVEQFF. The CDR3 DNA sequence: TGTGCCAGCAGTTATGGGCAGGGATTAGTTGAGCAGTTCTTC.

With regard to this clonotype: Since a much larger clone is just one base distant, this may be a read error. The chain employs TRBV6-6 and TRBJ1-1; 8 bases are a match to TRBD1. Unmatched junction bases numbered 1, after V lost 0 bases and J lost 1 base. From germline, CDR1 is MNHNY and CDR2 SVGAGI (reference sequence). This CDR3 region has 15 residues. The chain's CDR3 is CASSYSTGANTEAFF. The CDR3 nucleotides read TGTGCCAGCAGTTACTCGACAGGGGCGAACACTGAAGCTTTCTTT.